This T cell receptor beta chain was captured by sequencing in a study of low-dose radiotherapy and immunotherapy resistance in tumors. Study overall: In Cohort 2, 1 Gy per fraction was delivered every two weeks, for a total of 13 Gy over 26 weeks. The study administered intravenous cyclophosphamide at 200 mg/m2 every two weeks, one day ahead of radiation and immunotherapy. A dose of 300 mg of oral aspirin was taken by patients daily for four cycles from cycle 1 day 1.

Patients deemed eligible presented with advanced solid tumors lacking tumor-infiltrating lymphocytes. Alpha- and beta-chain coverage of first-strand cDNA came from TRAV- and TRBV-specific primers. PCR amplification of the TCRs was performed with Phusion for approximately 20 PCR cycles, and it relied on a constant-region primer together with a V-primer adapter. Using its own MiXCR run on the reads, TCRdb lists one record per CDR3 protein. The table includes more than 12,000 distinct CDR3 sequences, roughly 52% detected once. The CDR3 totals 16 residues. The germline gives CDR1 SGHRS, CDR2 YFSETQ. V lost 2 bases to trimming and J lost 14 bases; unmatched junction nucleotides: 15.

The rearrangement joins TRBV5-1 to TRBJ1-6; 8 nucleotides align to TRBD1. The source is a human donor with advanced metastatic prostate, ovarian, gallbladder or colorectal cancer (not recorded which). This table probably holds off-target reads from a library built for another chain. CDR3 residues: CASSFTSGTGTEALHF. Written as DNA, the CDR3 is TGCGCCAGCAGCTTTACTTCCGGGACAGGCACTGAGGCCCTCCACTTT.